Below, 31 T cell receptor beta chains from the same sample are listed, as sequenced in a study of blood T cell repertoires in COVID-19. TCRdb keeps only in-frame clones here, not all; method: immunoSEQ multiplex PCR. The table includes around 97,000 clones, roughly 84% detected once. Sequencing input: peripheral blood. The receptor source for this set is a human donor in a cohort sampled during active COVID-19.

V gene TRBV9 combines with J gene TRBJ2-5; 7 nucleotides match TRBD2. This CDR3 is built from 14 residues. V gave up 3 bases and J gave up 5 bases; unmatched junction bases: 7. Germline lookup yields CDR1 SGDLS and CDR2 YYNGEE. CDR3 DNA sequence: TGTGCCAGCAGCGCCGTCCTGGGGGGGGAGACCCAGTACTTC. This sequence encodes CASSAVLGGETQYF.

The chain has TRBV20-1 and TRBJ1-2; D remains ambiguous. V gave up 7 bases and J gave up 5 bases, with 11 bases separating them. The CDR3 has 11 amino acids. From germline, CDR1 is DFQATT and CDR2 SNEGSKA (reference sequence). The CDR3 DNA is TGCAGTGGACACCGGGAGTATGGCTACACCTTC. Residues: CSGHREYGYTF.

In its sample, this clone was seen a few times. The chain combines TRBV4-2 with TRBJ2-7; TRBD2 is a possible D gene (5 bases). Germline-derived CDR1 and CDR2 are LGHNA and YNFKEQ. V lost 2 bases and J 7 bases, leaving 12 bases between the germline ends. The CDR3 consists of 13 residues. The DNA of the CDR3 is TGTGCCAGCAGCCAACGGGGAGTGATGGAGCAGTACTTC. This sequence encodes CASSQRGVMEQYF.

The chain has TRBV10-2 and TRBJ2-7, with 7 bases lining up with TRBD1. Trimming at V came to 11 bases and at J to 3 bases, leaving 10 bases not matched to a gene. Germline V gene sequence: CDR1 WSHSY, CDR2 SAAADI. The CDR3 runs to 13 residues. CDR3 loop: CAGGPDRLYEQYF. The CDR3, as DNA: TGCGCCGGAGGACCGGACAGGCTCTACGAGCAGTACTTC.

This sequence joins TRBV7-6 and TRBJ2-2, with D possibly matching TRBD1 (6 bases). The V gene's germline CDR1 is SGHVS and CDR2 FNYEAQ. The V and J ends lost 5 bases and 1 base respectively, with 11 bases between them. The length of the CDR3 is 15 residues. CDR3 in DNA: TGTGCCAGCAGCCCCGGGACAAGGAACACCGGGGAGCTGTTTTTT. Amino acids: CASSPGTRNTGELFF.

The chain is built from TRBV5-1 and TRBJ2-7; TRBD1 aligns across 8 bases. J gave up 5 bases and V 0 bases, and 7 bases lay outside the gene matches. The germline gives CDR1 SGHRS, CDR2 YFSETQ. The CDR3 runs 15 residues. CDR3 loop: CASSLERTGSHEQYF. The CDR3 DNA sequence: TGCGCCAGCAGCTTGGAGCGGACAGGGTCCCACGAGCAGTACTTC.

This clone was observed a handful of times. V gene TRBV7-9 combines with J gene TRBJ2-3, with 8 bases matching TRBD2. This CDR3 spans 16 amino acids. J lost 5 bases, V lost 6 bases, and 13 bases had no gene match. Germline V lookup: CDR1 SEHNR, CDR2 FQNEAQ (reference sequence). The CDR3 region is CASSSSGGPRGDTQYF. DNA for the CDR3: TGTGCCAGCAGTTCAAGCGGGGGCCCCCGGGGAGATACGCAGTATTTT.

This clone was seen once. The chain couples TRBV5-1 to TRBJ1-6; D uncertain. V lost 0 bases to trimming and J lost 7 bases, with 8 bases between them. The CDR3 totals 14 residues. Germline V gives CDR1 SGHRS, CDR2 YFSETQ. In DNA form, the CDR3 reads TGCGCCAGCAGCTTGGCCGGGAGGAATTCACCCCTCCACTTT. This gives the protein CASSLAGRNSPLHF.

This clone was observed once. The CDR3: CASRDRGTGTQYF. The CDR3 nucleotides are TGTGCCAGCCGGGACAGGGGGACGGGTACGCAGTATTTT. The rearrangement links TRBV19 to TRBJ2-3; 11 bases map to TRBD1. CDR1 is LNHDA and CDR2 is SQIVND in the germline V gene (reference sequence). The V gene end was trimmed by 9 bases and the J gene end by 8 bases; junction bases not matched to a gene: 7. This CDR3 comprises 13 residues.

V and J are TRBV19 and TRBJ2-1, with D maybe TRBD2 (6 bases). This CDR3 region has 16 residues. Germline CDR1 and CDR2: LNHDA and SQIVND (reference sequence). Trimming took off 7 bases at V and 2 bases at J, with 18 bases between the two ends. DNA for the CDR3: TGTGCCAGTAAAAAACGTCTGGGAGGCACCTACAATGAGCAGTTCTTC. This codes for CASKKRLGGTYNEQFF.

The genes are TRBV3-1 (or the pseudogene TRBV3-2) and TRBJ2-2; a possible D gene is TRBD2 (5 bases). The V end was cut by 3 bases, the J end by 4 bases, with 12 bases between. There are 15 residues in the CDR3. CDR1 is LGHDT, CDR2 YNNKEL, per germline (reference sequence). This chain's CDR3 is CASSQRTTSTGELFF. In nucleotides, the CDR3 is TGTGCCAGCAGCCAGAGAACAACTAGCACCGGGGAGCTGTTTTTT.

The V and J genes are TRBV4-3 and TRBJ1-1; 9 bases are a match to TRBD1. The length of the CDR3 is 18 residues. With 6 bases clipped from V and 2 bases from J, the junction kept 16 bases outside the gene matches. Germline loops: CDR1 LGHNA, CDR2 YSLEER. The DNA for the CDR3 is TGCGCCAGCAGTCCAGGGTGGGCTACAGGGGGCGGAAACACTGAAGCTTTCTTT. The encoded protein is CASSPGWATGGGNTEAFF.

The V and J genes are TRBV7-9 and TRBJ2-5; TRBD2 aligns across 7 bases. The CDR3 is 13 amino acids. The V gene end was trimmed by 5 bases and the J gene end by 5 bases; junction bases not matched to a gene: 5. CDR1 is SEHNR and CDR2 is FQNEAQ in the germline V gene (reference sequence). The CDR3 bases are TGTGCCAGCAGCGGGAGGGCCGTGGAGACCCAGTACTTC. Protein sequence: CASSGRAVETQYF.

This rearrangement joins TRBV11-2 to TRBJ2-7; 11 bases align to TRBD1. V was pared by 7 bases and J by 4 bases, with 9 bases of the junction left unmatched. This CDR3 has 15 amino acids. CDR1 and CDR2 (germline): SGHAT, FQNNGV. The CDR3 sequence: CASTRGGTGGYEQYF. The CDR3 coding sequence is TGTGCCAGCACCCGGGGAGGGACAGGGGGATACGAGCAGTACTTC.

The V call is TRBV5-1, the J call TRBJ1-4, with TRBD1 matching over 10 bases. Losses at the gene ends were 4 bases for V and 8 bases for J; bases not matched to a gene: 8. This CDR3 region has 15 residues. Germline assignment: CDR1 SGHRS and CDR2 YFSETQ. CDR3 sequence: CASSTQTGGAEKLFF. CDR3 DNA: TGCGCCAGCAGCACCCAGACAGGGGGCGCGGAAAAACTGTTTTTT.

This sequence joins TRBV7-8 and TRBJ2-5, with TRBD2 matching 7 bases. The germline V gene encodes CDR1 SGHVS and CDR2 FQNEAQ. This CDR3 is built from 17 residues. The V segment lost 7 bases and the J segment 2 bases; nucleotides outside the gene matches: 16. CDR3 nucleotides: TGTGCCAGCAACACGAGGGTCGAGACTAGCAGACAAGAGACCCAGTACTTC. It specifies CASNTRVETSRQETQYF.

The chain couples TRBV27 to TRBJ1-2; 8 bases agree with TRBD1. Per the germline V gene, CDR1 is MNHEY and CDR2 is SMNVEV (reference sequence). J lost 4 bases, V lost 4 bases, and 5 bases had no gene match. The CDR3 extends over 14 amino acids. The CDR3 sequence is CASSSRDRTYGYTF. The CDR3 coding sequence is TGTGCCAGCAGTTCTCGGGACAGGACCTATGGCTACACCTTC.

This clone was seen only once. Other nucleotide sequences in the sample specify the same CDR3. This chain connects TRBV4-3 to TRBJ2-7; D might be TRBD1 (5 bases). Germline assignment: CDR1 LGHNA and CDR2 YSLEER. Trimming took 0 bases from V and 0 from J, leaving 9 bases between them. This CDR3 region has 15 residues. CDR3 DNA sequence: TGCGCCAGCAGCCAAGAAGCAGGGCTCTCCTACGAGCAGTACTTC. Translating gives CASSQEAGLSYEQYF.

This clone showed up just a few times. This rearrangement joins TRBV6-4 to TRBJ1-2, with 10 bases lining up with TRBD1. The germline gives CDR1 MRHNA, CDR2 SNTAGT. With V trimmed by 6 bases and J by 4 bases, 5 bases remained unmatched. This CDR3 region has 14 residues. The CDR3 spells CASSSGTGAYGYTF. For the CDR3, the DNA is TGTGCCAGCAGCTCCGGGACAGGGGCCTATGGCTACACCTTC.

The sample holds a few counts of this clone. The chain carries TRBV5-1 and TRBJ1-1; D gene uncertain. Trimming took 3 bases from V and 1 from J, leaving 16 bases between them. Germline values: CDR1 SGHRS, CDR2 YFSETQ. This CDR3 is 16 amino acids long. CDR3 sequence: CASSSLPQAKNTEAFF. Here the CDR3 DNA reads TGCGCCAGCAGCTCCCTCCCCCAGGCGAAGAACACTGAAGCTTTCTTT.

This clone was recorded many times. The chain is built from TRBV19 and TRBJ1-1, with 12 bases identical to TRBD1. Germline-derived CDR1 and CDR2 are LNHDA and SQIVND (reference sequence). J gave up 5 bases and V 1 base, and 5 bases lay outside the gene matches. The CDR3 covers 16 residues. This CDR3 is CASSIGGTGGRTEAFF. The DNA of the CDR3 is TGTGCCAGTAGTATAGGGGGGACAGGGGGCAGGACTGAAGCTTTCTTT.

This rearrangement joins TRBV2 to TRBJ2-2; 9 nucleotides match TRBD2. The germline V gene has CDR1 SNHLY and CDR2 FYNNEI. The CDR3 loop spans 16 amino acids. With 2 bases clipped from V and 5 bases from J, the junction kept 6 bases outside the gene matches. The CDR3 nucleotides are TGTGCCAGCAGTGAAATAGGTAGCGGGGGTACCGGGGAGCTGTTTTTT. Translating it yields CASSEIGSGGTGELFF.

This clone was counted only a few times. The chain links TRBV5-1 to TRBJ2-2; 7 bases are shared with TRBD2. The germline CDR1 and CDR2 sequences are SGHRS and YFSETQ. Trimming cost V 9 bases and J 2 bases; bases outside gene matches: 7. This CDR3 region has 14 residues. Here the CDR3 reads CATSAGDNTGELFF. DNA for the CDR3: TGCGCCACCTCGGCGGGGGACAACACCGGGGAGCTGTTTTTT.

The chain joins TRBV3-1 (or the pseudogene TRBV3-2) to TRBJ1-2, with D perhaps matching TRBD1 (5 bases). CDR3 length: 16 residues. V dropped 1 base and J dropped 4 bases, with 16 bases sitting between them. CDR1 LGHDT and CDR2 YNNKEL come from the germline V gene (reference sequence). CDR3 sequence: CASSQAVGQGTYGYTF. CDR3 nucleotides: TGTGCCAGCAGCCAAGCAGTCGGCCAGGGCACCTATGGCTACACCTTC.

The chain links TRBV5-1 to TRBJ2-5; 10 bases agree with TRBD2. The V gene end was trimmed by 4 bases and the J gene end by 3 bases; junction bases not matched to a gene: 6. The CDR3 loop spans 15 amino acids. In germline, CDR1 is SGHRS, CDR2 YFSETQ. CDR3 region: CASSPGLAEEETQYF. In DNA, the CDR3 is TGCGCCAGCAGCCCAGGACTAGCGGAGGAAGAGACCCAGTACTTC.

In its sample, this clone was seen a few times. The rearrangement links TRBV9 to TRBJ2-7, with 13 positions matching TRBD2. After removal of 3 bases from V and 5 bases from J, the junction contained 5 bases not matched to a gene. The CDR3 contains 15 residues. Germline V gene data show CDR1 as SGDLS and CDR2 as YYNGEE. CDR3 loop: CASSARTSGGHEQYF. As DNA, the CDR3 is TGTGCCAGCAGCGCCCGGACTAGCGGGGGTCACGAGCAGTACTTC.

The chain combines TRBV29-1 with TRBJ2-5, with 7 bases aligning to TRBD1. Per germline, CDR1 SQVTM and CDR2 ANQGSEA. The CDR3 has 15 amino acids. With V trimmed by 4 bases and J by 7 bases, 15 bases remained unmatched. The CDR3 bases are TGCAGCGTTGGGGGGTTCCGGGGACAGCTCGGGACCCAGTACTTC. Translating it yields CSVGGFRGQLGTQYF.

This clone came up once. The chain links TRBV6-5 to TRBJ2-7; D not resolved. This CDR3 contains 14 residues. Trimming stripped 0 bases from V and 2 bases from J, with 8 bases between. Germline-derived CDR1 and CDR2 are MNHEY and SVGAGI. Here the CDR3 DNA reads TGTGCCAGCAGTTACTCGTTCAGTGCCTACGAGCAGTACTTC. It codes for CASSYSFSAYEQYF.

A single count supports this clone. Here the CDR3 reads CATSRPGNTGELFF. In DNA form, the CDR3 reads TGTGCCACGAGCCGGCCGGGGAACACCGGGGAGCTGTTTTTT. The chain joins TRBV15 to TRBJ2-2; D unclear. This CDR3 has 14 amino acids. The V gene's germline CDR1 is LNHNV and CDR2 YYDKDF (reference sequence). Trimming took off 9 bases at V and 1 base at J, with 12 bases between the two ends. Full variable domain (rest looked up from reference TRBV15 and TRBJ2-2): DAMVIQNPRYQVTQFGKPVTLSCSQTLNHNVMYWYQQKSSQAPKLLFHYYDKDFNNEADTPDNFQSRRPNTSFCFLDIRSPGLGDTAMYLCATSRPGNTGELFFGEGSRLTVL.

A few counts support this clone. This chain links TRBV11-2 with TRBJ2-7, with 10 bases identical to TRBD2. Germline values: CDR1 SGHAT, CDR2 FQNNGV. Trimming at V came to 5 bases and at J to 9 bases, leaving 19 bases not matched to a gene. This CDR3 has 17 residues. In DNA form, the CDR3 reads TGTGCCAGCAGCCTCAGGGGGAGTAGCGGGGGGTCCCCCGCGCAGTACTTC. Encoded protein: CASSLRGSSGGSPAQYF. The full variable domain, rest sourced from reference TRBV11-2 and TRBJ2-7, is EAGVAQSPRYKIIEKRQSVAFWCNPISGHATLYWYQQILGQGPKLLIQFQNNGVVDDSQLPKDRFSAERLKGVDSTLKIQPAKLEDSAVYLCASSLRGSSGGSPAQYFGPGTRLTVT.

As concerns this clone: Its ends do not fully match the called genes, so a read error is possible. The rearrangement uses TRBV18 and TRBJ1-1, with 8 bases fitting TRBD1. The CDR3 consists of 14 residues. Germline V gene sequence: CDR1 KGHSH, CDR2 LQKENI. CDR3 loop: CASSSTGGNTKAFF. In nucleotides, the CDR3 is TGTGCCAGCTCATCTACAGGGGGGAACACTAAAGCTTTCTTT.